The 20 T cell receptor beta chains listed next were all sequenced from one sample in a study of post-analysis software for immune sequencing data. General observations from the study: In patients, five TRBV segments were more frequent than in controls, with TRBV5-6, TRBV5-1 and TRBV20-1 among them.

Prepared libraries of TCR beta cDNA carried unique molecular identifiers. TCRdb passed the PCR reads through MiXCR, listing each CDR3 protein once. The table shows 350,000 to 500,000 distinct CDR3 sequences, with about 40% occurring only once. No antigens are known for them. Sequencing was carried out using blood. The receptors were sampled from a girl aged 2-10 years with multiple sclerosis.

The CDR3 DNA reads TGTGCCATCAGCCACTCCGAGCGGGAAGACGCGACCCAGTACTTC. Protein product: CAISHSEREDATQYF. This chain joins TRBV10-3 and TRBJ2-5, with TRBD2 matching over 7 bases. V shed 6 bases and J 7 bases; nucleotides not matched to a gene: 14. Germline CDR1 ENHRY, CDR2 SYGVKD. The CDR3 length is 15 residues.

The rearrangement joins TRBV2 to TRBJ2-7; 11 bases are shared with TRBD2. Germline CDR1 reads SNHLY; CDR2 reads FYNNEI. The trim removed 10 bases at V and 1 base at J, leaving 6 bases unmatched. This CDR3 comprises 14 residues. The CDR3 region has the DNA TGTGCCACCAAGACTAGCGGGGTATCCTACGAGCAGTACTTC. This translates into CATKTSGVSYEQYF.

The rearrangement links TRBV7-3 to TRBJ2-1; D possibly corresponds to TRBD2 (5 bases). Trimming removed 11 bases at V and 7 bases at J, with 21 bases between. This CDR3 region has 14 residues. CDR1 is SGHTA, CDR2 FQGTGA, per germline. The CDR3 nucleotides are TGTGCCGGCCGCGGAGGAGAGGGTAATAATGAGCAGTTCTTC. It yields the protein CAGRGGEGNNEQFF.

This chain uses TRBV28 with TRBJ2-1, with D uncertain. Germline values: CDR1 MDHEN, CDR2 SYDVKM. This CDR3 has 15 residues. V lost 4 bases and J lost 0, with 10 bases in between. CDR3 sequence reads: CASSSYASSYNEQFF. CDR3 DNA sequence: TGTGCCAGCAGTTCGTACGCGAGCTCCTACAATGAGCAGTTCTTC.

The chain uses TRBV29-1 and TRBJ2-1, with TRBD2 identical over 7 bases. The CDR3 length is 14 residues. Germline V CDR1 and CDR2: SQVTM, ANQGSEA. With V trimmed by 3 bases and J by 7 bases, 9 bases remained unmatched. CDR3 nucleotides: TGCAGCGTTGACGCTAGCGGCCTAGGTAATGAGCAGTTCTTC. Its translation is CSVDASGLGNEQFF.

The chain links TRBV10-3 to TRBJ2-5; D call uncertain. Looked up from germline, CDR1 is ENHRY and CDR2 is SYGVKD. This CDR3 region has 13 residues. V shed 0 bases and J shed 2 bases, with 4 bases lying between them. CDR3 sequence (DNA): TGTGCCATCAGTGAGTCGATACAAGAGACCCAGTACTTC. This gives the protein CAISESIQETQYF.

The chain's CDR3 is CSVKGDRGTLLYNEQFF. The DNA of the CDR3 is TGCAGCGTGAAAGGGGACAGGGGCACCCTACTGTACAATGAGCAGTTCTTC. This chain links TRBV29-1 with TRBJ2-1, with 10 bases identical to TRBD1. Germline lookup yields CDR1 SQVTM and CDR2 ANQGSEA. V lost 6 bases, J lost 4 bases, and 15 bases stayed unmatched. The CDR3 has 17 residues.

This chain joins TRBV7-2 and TRBJ1-2; TRBD1 is a possible D gene (5 bases). The V gene lost 2 bases and the J gene lost 8 bases, with 21 bases spanning the gap. This CDR3 region has 16 residues. The germline gives CDR1 SGHTA, CDR2 FQGNSA. The DNA of the CDR3 is TGTGCCAGCAGCTTACGAGGCGTCCCAGGGAGCGAGGGCTACACCTTC. This translates into CASSLRGVPGSEGYTF.

This clonotype was seen more than once but under ten times. The V and J genes are TRBV28 and TRBJ1-5; D perhaps matches TRBD1 (6 bases). This CDR3 spans 18 amino acids. V shed 2 bases and J shed 0 bases, with 17 bases lying between them. Germline-derived CDR1 and CDR2 are MDHEN and SYDVKM. The CDR3 nucleotides read TGTGCCAGCAGTTTAGAGAGGGGGTCTGGTAATAGCAATCAGCCCCAGCATTTT. This sequence encodes CASSLERGSGNSNQPQHF.

The V gene is TRBV5-1, the J gene TRBJ2-3; D not resolved. This CDR3 has 17 amino acids. Trimming pared 0 bases from V and 2 bases from J, leaving 16 bases between. Per germline, CDR1 SGHRS and CDR2 YFSETQ. CDR3 loop: CASSLEAVLGATDTQYF. The CDR3 nucleotides read TGCGCCAGCAGCTTGGAGGCGGTCCTGGGCGCCACAGATACGCAGTATTTT.

This clonotype was observed many times. The rearrangement uses TRBV6-6 and TRBJ2-7; unclear D gene. The CDR3 has 12 amino acids. Trimming took off 3 bases at V and 6 bases at J, with 9 bases between the two ends. Germline lookup yields CDR1 MNHNY and CDR2 SVGAGI (reference sequence). This chain's CDR3 is CASSYVGVEQYF. Here the CDR3 DNA reads TGTGCCAGCAGTTATGTTGGTGTCGAGCAGTACTTC.

V is TRBV28 and J is TRBJ2-5; D might be TRBD1 (6 bases). The CDR3 covers 14 residues. The germline gives CDR1 MDHEN, CDR2 SYDVKM. V was clipped by 7 bases and J by 14 bases, with 26 bases between them. Here the CDR3 DNA reads TGTGCCAGCATTGAGGGGGACCGGTCCTACGAGCACTACTTC. Translating it yields CASIEGDRSYEHYF.

This clonotype was seen a handful of times. The J gene is TRBJ2-7, the V gene TRBV4-1, with 7 bases that match TRBD1. J was trimmed by 3 bases and V by 1 base; bases with no gene match: 6. The CDR3 is 15 residues long. Germline CDR1 MGHRA, CDR2 YSYEKL. The CDR3 coding sequence is TGCGCCAGCAGCCAAGCACGGGACAGAAACTACGAGCAGTACTTC. Amino acids: CASSQARDRNYEQYF.

J is TRBJ2-1 and V is TRBV3-1; 12 nucleotides agree with TRBD1. The length of the CDR3 is 16 residues. Unmatched junction bases numbered 12, after V lost 6 bases and J lost 9 bases. Germline lookup yields CDR1 LGHDT and CDR2 YNNKEL (reference sequence). This CDR3 reads CASRGGGQGAGREQFF. The CDR3 DNA sequence: TGTGCCAGCAGAGGGGGGGGACAGGGGGCTGGGCGTGAGCAGTTCTTC.

There are a few counts of this clonotype. The chain has TRBV4-1 and TRBJ2-7; D is possibly TRBD1 or TRBD2 (5 bases each). Germline CDR1 and CDR2: MGHRA and YSYEKL. CDR3 length: 15 amino acids. Trimming pared 1 base from V and 2 bases from J, leaving 12 bases between. In DNA form, the CDR3 reads TGCGCCAGCAGCCAAGGTCTGGGGGTCGCCTACGAGCAGTACTTC. Translated: CASSQGLGVAYEQYF.

The rearrangement uses TRBV6-5 and TRBJ2-7, with 8 bases that match TRBD2. The J segment lost 0 bases and the V segment lost 6 bases, leaving 10 bases of the junction unmatched. Per the germline V gene, CDR1 is MNHEY and CDR2 is SVGAGI. The CDR3 runs to 16 residues. The DNA for the CDR3 is TGTGCCAGCAGGAGAACGGTTAGCGGGGTCTCCTACGAGCAGTACTTC. Protein sequence: CASRRTVSGVSYEQYF.

The genes are TRBV13 and TRBJ2-1; 7 bases match TRBD2. Germline CDR1 PRHDT, CDR2 FYEKMQ (reference sequence). CDR3 length equals 14 residues. V was clipped by 4 bases and J by 8 bases; unmatched bases: 8. The CDR3 DNA is TGTGCCAGCAGCTCCCTGGGCACTAGCGATGAGCAGTTCTTC. Translation: CASSSLGTSDEQFF.

This clonotype was detected a few times. CDR3 residues: CASSFHALGAGRNEQFF. The DNA for the CDR3 is TGTGCCAGCAGTTTCCATGCCCTTGGCGCGGGGCGCAATGAGCAGTTCTTC. The chain joins TRBV28 to TRBJ2-1, with TRBD2 as a possible D gene (6 bases). Germline V CDR1 and CDR2: MDHEN, SYDVKM. The CDR3 runs to 17 residues. Deletions cut 3 bases from V and 6 bases from J, with 21 bases between.

The genes are TRBV7-9 and TRBJ1-2; 9 positions agree with TRBD1. V lost 5 bases to trimming and J lost 4 bases; unmatched junction nucleotides: 8. Per germline, CDR1 SEHNR and CDR2 FQNEAQ (reference sequence). The CDR3 sequence is 15 residues long. CDR3 region: CASSPGTGFGYGYTF. In DNA, the CDR3 is TGTGCCAGCAGCCCCGGGACAGGGTTTGGCTATGGCTACACCTTC.

The rearrangement links TRBV30 to TRBJ1-2, with 7 bases matching TRBD1. This CDR3 spans 15 amino acids. V was pared by 2 bases and J by 4 bases, with 10 bases of the junction left unmatched. From germline, CDR1 is GTSNPN and CDR2 SVGIG (reference sequence). CDR3: CAWSPRDSSGYGYTF. For the CDR3, the DNA is TGTGCCTGGAGTCCCCGGGACAGTTCGGGCTATGGCTACACCTTC.